This TCR beta chain emerged from a study of identical twins. Using its own MiXCR run on the 5' RACE reads, TCRdb lists one record per CDR3 protein. The sample lists about 240,000 distinct CDR3 sequences; about 10% were seen once. The ends were cut back, 0 bases at V and 4 bases at J, with 9 bases in the middle. Germline V CDR1 and CDR2: ENHRY, SYGVKD. CDR3 length: 14 residues. This clonotype was observed a handful of times. What was sequenced was memory T cells sorted from blood. The chain recombines TRBV10-3 with TRBJ2-5; D gene uncertain. This clonotype originated in a man over 45 in good health. CDR3: CAISESGVIETQYF. As DNA, the CDR3 is TGTGCCATCAGTGAGTCTGGGGTCATAGAGACCCAGTACTTC.